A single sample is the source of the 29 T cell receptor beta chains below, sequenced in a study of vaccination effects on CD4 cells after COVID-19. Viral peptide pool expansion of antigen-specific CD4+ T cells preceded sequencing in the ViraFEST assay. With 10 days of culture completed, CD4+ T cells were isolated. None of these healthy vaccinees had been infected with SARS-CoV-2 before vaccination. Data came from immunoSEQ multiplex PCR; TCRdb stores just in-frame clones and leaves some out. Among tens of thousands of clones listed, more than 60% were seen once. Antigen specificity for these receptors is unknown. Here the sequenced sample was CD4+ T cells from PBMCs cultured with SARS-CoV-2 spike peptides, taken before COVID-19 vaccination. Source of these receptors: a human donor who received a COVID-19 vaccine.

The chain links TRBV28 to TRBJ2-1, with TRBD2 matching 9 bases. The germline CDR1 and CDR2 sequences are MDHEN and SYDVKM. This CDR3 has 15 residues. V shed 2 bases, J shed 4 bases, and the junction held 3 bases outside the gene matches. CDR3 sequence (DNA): TGTGCCAGCAGTTTAGGCCTAGCGGGATACAATGAGCAGTTCTTC. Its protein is CASSLGLAGYNEQFF.

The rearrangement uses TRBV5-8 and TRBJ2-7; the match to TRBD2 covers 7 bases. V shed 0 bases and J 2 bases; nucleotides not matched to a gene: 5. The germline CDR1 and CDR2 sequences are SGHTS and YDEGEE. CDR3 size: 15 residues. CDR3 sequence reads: CASSLAASGTYEQYF. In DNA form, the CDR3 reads TGTGCCAGCAGCTTGGCGGCTAGCGGAACCTACGAGCAGTACTTC.

Here the CDR3 reads CAWNINPAGSPLHF. As DNA, the CDR3 is TGTGCCTGGAATATAAATCCCGCAGGGTCACCCCTCCACTTT. J is TRBJ1-6 and V is TRBV30, with D tentatively TRBD1 (5 bases). The ends were cut back, 4 bases at V and 10 bases at J, with 17 bases in the middle. Germline CDR1 GTSNPN, CDR2 SVGIG (reference sequence). This CDR3 spans 14 amino acids.

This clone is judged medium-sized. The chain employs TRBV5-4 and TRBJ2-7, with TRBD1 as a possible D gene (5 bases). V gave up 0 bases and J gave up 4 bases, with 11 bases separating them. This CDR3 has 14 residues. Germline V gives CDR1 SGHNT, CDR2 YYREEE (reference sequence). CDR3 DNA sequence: TGTGCCAGCAGCTTGGCCGAAGGGGCGTACGAGCAGTACTTC. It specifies CASSLAEGAYEQYF.

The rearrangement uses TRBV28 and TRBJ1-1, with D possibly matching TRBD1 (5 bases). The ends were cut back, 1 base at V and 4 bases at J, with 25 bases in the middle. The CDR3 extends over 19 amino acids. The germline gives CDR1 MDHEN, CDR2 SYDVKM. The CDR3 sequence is CASSLSPWWVGATGTEAFF. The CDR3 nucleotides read TGTGCCAGCAGTTTATCTCCTTGGTGGGTCGGGGCCACTGGCACTGAAGCTTTCTTT.

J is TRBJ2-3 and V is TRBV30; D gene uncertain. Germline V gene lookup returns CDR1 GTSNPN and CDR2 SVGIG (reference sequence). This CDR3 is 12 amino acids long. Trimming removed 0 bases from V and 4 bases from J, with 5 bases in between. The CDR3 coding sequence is TGTGCCTGGAGTGTATTCGCAGATACGCAGTATTTT. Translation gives CAWSVFADTQYF.

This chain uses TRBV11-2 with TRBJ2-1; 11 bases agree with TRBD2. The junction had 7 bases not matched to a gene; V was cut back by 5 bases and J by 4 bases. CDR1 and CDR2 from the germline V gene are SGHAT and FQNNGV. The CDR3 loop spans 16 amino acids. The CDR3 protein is CASSVSSSGGYNEQFF. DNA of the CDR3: TGTGCCAGCAGCGTATCTTCTAGCGGGGGGTACAATGAGCAGTTCTTC.

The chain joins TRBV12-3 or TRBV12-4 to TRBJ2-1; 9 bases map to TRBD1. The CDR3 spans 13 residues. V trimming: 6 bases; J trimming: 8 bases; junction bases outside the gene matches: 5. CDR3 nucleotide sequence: TGTGCCAGCAGGGGGACAGGGAGCTATGAGCAGTTCTTC. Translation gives CASRGTGSYEQFF.

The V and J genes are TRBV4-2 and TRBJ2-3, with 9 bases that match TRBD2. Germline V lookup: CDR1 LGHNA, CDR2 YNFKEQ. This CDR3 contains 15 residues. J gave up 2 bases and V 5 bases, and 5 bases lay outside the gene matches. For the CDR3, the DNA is TGTGCCAGCAGCTTAAGCGGGGGGCTCACAGATACGCAGTATTTT. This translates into CASSLSGGLTDTQYF.

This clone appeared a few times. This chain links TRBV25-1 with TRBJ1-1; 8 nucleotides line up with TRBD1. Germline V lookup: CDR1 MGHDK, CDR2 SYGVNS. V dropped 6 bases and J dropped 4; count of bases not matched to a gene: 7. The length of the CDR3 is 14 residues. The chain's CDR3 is CASRRQGLGTEAFF. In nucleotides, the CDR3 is TGTGCCAGCAGGAGACAGGGGTTGGGCACTGAAGCTTTCTTT. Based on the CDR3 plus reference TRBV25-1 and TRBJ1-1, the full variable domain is EADIYQTPRYLVIGTGKKITLECSQTMGHDKMYWYQQDPGMELHLIHYSYGVNSTEKGDLSSESTVSRIRTEHFPLTLESARPSHTSQYLCASRRQGLGTEAFFGQGTRLTVV.

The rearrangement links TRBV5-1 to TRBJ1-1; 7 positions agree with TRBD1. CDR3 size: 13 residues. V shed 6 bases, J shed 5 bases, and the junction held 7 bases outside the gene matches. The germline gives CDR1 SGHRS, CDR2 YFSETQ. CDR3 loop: CASKGGQGTEAFF. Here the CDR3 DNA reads TGCGCCAGCAAAGGGGGCCAGGGAACTGAAGCTTTCTTT.

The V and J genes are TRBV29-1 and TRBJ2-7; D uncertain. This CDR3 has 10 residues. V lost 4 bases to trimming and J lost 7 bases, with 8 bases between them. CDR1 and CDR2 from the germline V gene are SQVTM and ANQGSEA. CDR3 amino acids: CSVGGREQYF. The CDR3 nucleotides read TGCAGCGTTGGTGGCCGGGAGCAGTACTTC.

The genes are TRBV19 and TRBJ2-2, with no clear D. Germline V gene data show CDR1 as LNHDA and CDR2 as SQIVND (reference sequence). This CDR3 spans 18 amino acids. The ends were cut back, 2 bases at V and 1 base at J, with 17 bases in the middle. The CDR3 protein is CASSILAVLRENTGELFF. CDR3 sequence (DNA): TGTGCCAGTAGTATACTTGCAGTCCTAAGGGAGAACACCGGGGAGCTGTTTTTT. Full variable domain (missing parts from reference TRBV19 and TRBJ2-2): DGGITQSPKYLFRKEGQNVTLSCEQNLNHDAMYWYRQDPGQGLRLIYYSQIVNDFQKGDIAEGYSVSREKKESFPLTVTSAQKNPTAFYLCASSILAVLRENTGELFFGEGSRLTVL.

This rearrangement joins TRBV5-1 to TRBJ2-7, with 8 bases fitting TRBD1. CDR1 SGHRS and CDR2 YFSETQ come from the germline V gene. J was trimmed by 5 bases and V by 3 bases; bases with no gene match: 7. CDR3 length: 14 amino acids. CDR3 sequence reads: CASSSRTGKDEQYF. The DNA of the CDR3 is TGCGCCAGCAGCTCGAGGACAGGGAAGGACGAGCAGTACTTC.

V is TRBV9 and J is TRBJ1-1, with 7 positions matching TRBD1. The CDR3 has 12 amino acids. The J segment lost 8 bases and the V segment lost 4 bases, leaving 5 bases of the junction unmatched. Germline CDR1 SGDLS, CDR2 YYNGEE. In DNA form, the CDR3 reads TGTGCCAGCAGCCGGGACAGTAGAGAAGCTTTCTTT. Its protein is CASSRDSREAFF.

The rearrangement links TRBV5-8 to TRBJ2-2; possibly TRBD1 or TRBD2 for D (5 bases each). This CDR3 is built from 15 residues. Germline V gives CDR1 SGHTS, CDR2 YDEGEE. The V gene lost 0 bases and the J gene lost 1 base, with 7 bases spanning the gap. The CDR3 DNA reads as TGTGCCAGCAGCTTGGGGGGGTTGAACACCGGGGAGCTGTTTTTT. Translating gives CASSLGGLNTGELFF. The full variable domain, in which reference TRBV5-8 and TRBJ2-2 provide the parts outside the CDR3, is EAGVTQSPTHLIKTRGQQATLRCSPISGHTSVYWYQQALGLGLQFLLWYDEGEERNRGNFPPRFSGRQFPNYSSELNVNALELEDSALYLCASSLGGLNTGELFFGEGSRLTVL.

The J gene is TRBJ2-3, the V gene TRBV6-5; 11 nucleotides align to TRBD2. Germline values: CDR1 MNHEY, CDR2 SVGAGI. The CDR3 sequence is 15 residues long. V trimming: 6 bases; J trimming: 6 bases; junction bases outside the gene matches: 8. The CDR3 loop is CASRDLAGGRDTQYF. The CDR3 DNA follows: TGTGCCAGCAGAGACTTAGCGGGGGGGCGGGATACGCAGTATTTT.

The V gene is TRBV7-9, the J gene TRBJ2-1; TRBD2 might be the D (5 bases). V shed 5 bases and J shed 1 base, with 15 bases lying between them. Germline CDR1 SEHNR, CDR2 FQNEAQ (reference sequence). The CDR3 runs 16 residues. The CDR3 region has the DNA TGTGCCAGCAGCCCATACGAGGGCGGGTCCTACAATGAGCAGTTCTTC. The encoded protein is CASSPYEGGSYNEQFF. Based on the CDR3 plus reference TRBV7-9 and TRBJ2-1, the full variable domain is DTGVSQNPRHKITKRGQNVTFRCDPISEHNRLYWYRQTLGQGPEFLTYFQNEAQLEKSRLLSDRFSAERPKGSFSTLEIQRTEQGDSAMYLCASSPYEGGSYNEQFFGPGTRLTVL.

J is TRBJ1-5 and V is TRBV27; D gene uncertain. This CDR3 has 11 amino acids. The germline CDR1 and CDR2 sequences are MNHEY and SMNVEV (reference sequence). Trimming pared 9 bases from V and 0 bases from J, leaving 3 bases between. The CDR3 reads CASDSNQPQHF. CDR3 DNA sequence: TGTGCCAGTGATAGCAATCAGCCCCAGCATTTT.

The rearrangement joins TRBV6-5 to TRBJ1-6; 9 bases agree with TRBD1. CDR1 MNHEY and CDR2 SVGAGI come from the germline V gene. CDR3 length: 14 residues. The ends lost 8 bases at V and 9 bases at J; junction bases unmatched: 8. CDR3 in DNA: TGTGCCAGCGGAGTACAGGGGGCACGTTCACCCCTCCACTTT. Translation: CASGVQGARSPLHF.

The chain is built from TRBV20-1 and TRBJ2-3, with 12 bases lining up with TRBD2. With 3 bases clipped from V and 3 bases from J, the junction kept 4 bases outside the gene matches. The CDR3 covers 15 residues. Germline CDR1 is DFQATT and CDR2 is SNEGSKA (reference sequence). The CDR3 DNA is TGCAGTGCTAGTCCTACTAGCGGGGGGACAGATACGCAGTATTTT. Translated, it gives CSASPTSGGTDTQYF.

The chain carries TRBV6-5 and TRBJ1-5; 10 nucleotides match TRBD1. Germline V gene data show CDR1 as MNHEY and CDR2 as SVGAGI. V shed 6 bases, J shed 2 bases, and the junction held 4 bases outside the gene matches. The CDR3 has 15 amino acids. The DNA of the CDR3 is TGTGCCAGCAGGCCCGGGACAGGGGGCAATCAGCCCCAGCATTTT. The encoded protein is CASRPGTGGNQPQHF.

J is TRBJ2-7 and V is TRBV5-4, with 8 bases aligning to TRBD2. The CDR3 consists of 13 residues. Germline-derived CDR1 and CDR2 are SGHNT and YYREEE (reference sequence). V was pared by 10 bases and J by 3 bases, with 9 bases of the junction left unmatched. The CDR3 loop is CAYNAGGGYEQYF. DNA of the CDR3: TGTGCCTACAACGCGGGGGGTGGCTACGAGCAGTACTTC.

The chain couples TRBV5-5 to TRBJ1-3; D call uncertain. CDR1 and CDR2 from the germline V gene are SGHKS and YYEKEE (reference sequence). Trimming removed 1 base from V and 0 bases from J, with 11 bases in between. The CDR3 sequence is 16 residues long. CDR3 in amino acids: CASSLIGTYSGNTIYF. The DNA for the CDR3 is TGTGCCAGCAGCTTGATTGGCACATACTCTGGAAACACCATATATTTT.

In nucleotides, the CDR3 is TGTGCCAGCTCTCGAGGACTAGCGGGGGGGAGCACAGATACGCAGTATTTT. Protein sequence: CASSRGLAGGSTDTQYF. The chain uses TRBV18 and TRBJ2-3; the match to TRBD2 covers 15 bases. This CDR3 contains 17 residues. Germline V gene data show CDR1 as KGHSH and CDR2 as LQKENI. The trim removed 6 bases at V and 0 bases at J, leaving 4 bases unmatched.

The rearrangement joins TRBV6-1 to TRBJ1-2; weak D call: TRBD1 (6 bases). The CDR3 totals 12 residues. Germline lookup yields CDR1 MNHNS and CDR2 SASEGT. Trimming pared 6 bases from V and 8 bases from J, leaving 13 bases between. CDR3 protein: CASSSSGGGYTF. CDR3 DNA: TGTGCCAGCAGCTCCTCCGGGGGCGGCTACACCTTC.

CDR3 sequence: CASKGVGDGANVLTF. Written as DNA, the CDR3 is TGTGCCAGTAAGGGCGTCGGGGACGGGGCCAACGTCCTGACTTTC. V and J are TRBV19 and TRBJ2-6; D might be TRBD1 or TRBD2, each matching 5 bases. This CDR3 is built from 15 residues. In germline, CDR1 is LNHDA, CDR2 SQIVND (reference sequence). V was pared by 7 bases and J by 4 bases, with 14 bases between.

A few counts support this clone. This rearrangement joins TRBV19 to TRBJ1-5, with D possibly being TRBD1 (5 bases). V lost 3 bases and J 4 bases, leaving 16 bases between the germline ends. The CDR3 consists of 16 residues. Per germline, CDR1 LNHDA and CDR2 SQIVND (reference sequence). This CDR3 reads CASSISSGPGNQPQHF. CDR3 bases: TGTGCCAGTAGTATCTCATCGGGGCCGGGGAATCAGCCCCAGCATTTT. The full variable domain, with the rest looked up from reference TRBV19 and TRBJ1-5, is DGGITQSPKYLFRKEGQNVTLSCEQNLNHDAMYWYRQDPGQGLRLIYYSQIVNDFQKGDIAEGYSVSREKKESFPLTVTSAQKNPTAFYLCASSISSGPGNQPQHFGDGTRLSIL.

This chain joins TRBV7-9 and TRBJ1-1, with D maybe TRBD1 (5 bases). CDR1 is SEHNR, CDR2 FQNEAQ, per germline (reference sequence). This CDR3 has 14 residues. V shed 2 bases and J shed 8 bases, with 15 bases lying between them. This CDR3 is CASSLRGQAIEAFF. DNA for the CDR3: TGTGCCAGCAGCTTACGGGGCCAGGCAATCGAAGCTTTCTTT.